This TCR beta chain comes out of a study of T-cell memory formation after mild COVID-19. The wider study: Clusters of TCRs were largely donor specific. Study results and limitations: CD4/CD8 balance characterized clones contracting day 15 to 85, and CD4+ skew characterized later expanders.

About this clonotype itself: Its antigen remains unidentified.

V lost 8 bases and J 3 bases, leaving 13 bases between the germline ends. Germline V gene lookup returns CDR1 SGHTA and CDR2 FQGNSA. The CDR3 runs to 14 residues. TCRdb processed the 5' RACE reads anew with MiXCR; each CDR3 protein has one entry. Of around 390,000 distinct CDR3 sequences detected, roughly 15% appear once; the ten largest clones hold about 22%. This sequence was found in a man younger than 30 who had mild COVID-19 (a few samples of this study predate the infection). Cell type and time point are not known. The source material was PBMCs or a T cell subset sorted from them (not recorded which). This chain joins TRBV7-2 and TRBJ1-4; D may be TRBD1 (6 bases). CDR3 sequence: CASGGGAANEKLFF. In DNA form, the CDR3 reads TGTGCCAGCGGCGGGGGGGCGGCTAATGAAAAACTGTTTTTT.